This T cell receptor beta chain was recorded in a study of cytotoxic CD8 clonotypes in ibrutinib-treated CLL. Study-wide findings and caveats: Clonality correlated strongly with circulating CD8+ T cells and exceeded age-matched healthy donors at baseline.

This clone was counted many times. As yet, its antigen is unknown. V was cut by 3 bases and J by 4 bases, with 12 bases left in between. Germline CDR1 and CDR2: SGHVS and FNYEAQ. CDR3 length: 14 amino acids. The protocol was immunoSEQ multiplex PCR, while the TCRdb copy is restricted to in-frame clones and leaves out a portion. The data show approximately 100,000 clones, 58% seen once. V usage is TRBV7-6 and J usage is TRBJ1-1; D not resolved. The material sequenced was PBMCs, taken after 24 months of ibrutinib treatment. This TCR derives from a human donor with chronic lymphocytic leukemia. The CDR3 nucleotides read TGTGCCAGCAGCTTGCGTGGTTTCGGCACTGAAGCTTTCTTT. This translates into CASSLRGFGTEAFF.